Below, one T cell receptor (beta chain) is given with its context. What it recognizes is unknown. The CDR3 has 17 residues. J was trimmed by 2 bases and V by 0 bases; bases with no gene match: 6. CDR1 SGDLS and CDR2 YYNGEE come from the germline V gene. Profiled with immunoSEQ multiplex PCR; TCRdb holds only in-frame clones, not every one. The sample yields 95,000 to 150,000 clones, over 85% seen once. The sample comes from a study of cytomegalovirus exposure and HLA in healthy donors. General study points: Cytomegalovirus association was assigned to more than 150 TCR beta chains. Most TCR sequences were seen very rarely across donors, but some public TCRs occurred in many. CMV antigen specificity of three CMV-associated chains was confirmed in vitro.

Sequenced sample: PBMCs. This clonotype was sampled from a woman between 18 and 29 years old in good health and CMV-seronegative. V and J are TRBV9 and TRBJ2-7; 12 bases map to TRBD1. The DNA for the CDR3 is TGTGCCAGCAGCGTAGACGGGACAGGGGGCTTCGCCTACGAGCAGTACTTC. It encodes CASSVDGTGGFAYEQYF.